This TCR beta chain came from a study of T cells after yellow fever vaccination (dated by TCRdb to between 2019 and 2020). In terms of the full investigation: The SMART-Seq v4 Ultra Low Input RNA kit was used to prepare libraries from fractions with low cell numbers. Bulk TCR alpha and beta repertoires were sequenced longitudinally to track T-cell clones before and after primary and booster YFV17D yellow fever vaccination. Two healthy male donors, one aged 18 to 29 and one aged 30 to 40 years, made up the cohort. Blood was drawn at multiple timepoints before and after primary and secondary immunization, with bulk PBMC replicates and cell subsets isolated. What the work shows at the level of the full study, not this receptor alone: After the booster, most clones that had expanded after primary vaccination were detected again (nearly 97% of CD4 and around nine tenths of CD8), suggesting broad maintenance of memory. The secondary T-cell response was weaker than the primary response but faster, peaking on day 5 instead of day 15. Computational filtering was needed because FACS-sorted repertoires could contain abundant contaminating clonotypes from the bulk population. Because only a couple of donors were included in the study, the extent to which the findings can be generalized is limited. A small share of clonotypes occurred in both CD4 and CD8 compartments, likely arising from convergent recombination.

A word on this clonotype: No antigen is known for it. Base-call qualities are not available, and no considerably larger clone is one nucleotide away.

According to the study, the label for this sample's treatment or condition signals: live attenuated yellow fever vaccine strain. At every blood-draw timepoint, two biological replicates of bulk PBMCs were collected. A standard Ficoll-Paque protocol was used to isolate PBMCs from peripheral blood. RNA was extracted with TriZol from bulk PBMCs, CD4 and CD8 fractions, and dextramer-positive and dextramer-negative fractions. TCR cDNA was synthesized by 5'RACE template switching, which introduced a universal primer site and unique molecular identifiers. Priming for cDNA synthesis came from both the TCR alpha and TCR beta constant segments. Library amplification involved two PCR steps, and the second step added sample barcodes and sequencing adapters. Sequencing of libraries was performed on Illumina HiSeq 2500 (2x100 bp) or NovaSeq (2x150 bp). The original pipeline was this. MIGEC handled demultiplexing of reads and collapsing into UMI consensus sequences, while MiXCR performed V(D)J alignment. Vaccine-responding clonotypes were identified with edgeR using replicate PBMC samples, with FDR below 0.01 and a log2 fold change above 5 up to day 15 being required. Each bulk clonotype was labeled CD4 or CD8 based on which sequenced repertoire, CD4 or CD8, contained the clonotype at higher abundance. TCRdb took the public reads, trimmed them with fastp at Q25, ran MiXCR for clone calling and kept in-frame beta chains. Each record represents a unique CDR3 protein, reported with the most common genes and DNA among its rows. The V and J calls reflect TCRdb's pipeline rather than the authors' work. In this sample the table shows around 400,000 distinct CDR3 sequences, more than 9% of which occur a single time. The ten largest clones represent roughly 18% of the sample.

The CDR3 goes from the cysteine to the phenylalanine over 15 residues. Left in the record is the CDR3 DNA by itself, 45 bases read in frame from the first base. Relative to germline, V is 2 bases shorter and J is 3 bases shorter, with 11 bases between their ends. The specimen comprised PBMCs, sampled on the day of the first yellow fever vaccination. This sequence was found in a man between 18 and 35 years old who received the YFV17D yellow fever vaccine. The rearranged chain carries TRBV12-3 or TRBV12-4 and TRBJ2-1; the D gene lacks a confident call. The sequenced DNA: TGTGCCAGCAGTTTAATAGACGGACGCTACAATGAGCAGTTCTTC. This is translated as CASSLIDGRYNEQFF.